The rows below give T cell receptor beta chains drawn from one sample of a study of CD8 T cells in ankylosing spondylitis. TCRdb re-called the 5' RACE reads with MiXCR, one entry per CDR3 protein. Among about 160,000 distinct CDR3 sequences listed, about 16% were seen once. Sequences were obtained from blood, either unsorted or a sorted T cell fraction (not recorded which). All receptors derive from a male donor with ankylosing spondylitis or in good health (not recorded which). The CDR3 runs from the conserved cysteine through the conserved F or W. D genes are given only for firm matches. Clone size is not always given. Where it is, it says once, few, many or a class for expanded clones.

clone_size cdr3_length j_call v_call d_call cdr3_nt cdr3_aa
many 13 TRBJ2-3 TRBV6-6 - TGTGCCAGCAGTTCTCGCAGGGGTAATACGCAGTATTTT CASSSRRGNTQYF
- 13 TRBJ2-1 TRBV29-1 - TGCAGCGTTGAGCCCCGAGGAAGCAATGAGCAGTTCTTC CSVEPRGSNEQFF
- 13 TRBJ1-1 TRBV12-3/TRBV12-4 - TGTGCCAGCAGTTTGGGCACCTTTGGGGAAGCTTTCTTT CASSLGTFGEAFF
- 16 TRBJ1-2 TRBV12-3/TRBV12-4 TRBD1 TGTGCCAGCAGCTTGACCACAGGGGCAACAATCTATGGCTACACCTTC CASSLTTGATIYGYTF
- 15 TRBJ2-1 TRBV12-3/TRBV12-4 - TGTGCCAGCAGTTTGGAGTTTTCGGTTAGAGATGAGCAGTTCTTC CASSLEFSVRDEQFF
many 15 TRBJ2-3 TRBV7-3 - TGTGCCAGCAGCTTTACGGGAATGGGGACAGATACGCAGTATTTT CASSFTGMGTDTQYF
many 12 TRBJ2-3 TRBV10-3 - TGTGCCACGAATAACGGGACCCATACGCAGTATTTT CATNNGTHTQYF
- 19 TRBJ2-1 TRBV3-1 TRBD2 TGTGCCAGCAGCCAAGATCTTCGACTGTTTCTAGCGGGAGAGTTTGAGCAGTTCTTC CASSQDLRLFLAGEFEQFF
many 15 TRBJ1-6 TRBV20-1 - TGCAGTGCTAGAGAAGGGAGCCTATTTAATTCACCCCTCCACTTT CSAREGSLFNSPLHF
- 14 TRBJ2-7 TRBV20-1 TRBD2 TGCAGTGCTAACAAAAGGGCGGGGAGGGGCGAGCAGTACTTC CSANKRAGRGEQYF
- 14 TRBJ1-2 TRBV18 - TGTGCCAGCTCACCACCTGCGGGGAACTATGGCTACACCTTC CASSPPAGNYGYTF
- 14 TRBJ2-3 TRBV12-5 - TGTGCTAGTGGTCCCGACTATAGCACAGATACGCAGTATTTT CASGPDYSTDTQYF
many 13 TRBJ1-1 TRBV6-4 - TGTGCCAGCAGTGAGCAGACGAACACTGAAGCTTTCTTT CASSEQTNTEAFF
many 15 TRBJ1-4 TRBV5-1 - TGCGCCAGCAGACGCGCCCCCTTCGGTAATGAAAAACTGTTTTTT CASRRAPFGNEKLFF
many 14 TRBJ2-7 TRBV6-1 TRBD1 TGTGCCAGCAGCCGACAGGGGAGCTCCTACGAGCAGTACTTC CASSRQGSSYEQYF
many 13 TRBJ2-4 TRBV5-1 TRBD1 TGCGCCAGCACCGGACAGGGCCAAAACATTCAGTACTTC CASTGQGQNIQYF
many 14 TRBJ2-4 TRBV20-1 TRBD1 TGCAGTGCTAGAGATACAGGGGGCAAAAACATTCAGTACTTC CSARDTGGKNIQYF
many 11 TRBJ1-2 TRBV20-1 - TGCAGTGCTACGGATGTGAATGGCTACACCTTC CSATDVNGYTF
few 16 TRBJ1-1 TRBV28 TRBD1 TGTGCCAGCAGTAACAGGGGTGGGAATACGTACACTGAAGCTTTCTTT CASSNRGGNTYTEAFF
many 12 TRBJ2-1 TRBV12-3/TRBV12-4 - TGTGCCAGCAGTTTGGGACTGGCGGAGCAGTTCTTC CASSLGLAEQFF
few 13 TRBJ2-1 TRBV5-1 - TGCGCCAGCAGCTTGGCCTTTGCGAATGAGCAGTTCTTC CASSLAFANEQFF
many 14 TRBJ2-7 TRBV5-1 - TGCGCCAGCAGCAGGGAACACGGCCCCTACGAGCAGTACTTC CASSREHGPYEQYF
- 17 TRBJ2-5 TRBV7-9 - TGTGCCAGCAGCCCAGGGATACGGACGGGTTGGCATCAGACCCAGTACTTC CASSPGIRTGWHQTQYF
many 14 TRBJ1-5 TRBV12-3/TRBV12-4 - TGTGCCAGCAGCCGGCGGGGGGGAAGTCAGCCCCAGCATTTT CASSRRGGSQPQHF
many 13 TRBJ2-1 TRBV3-1 - TGTGCCAGCAGCCAAGTCGGCGACGATGAGCAGTTCTTC CASSQVGDDEQFF
- 13 TRBJ2-7 TRBV28 TRBD2 TGTGCCAGCTTAAAGCGGGACCCCTACGAGCAGTACTTC CASLKRDPYEQYF
- 13 TRBJ2-5 TRBV12-3/TRBV12-4 - TGTGCCAGCAGTTTTCGAGCACGGGAGACCCAGTACTTC CASSFRARETQYF
many 15 TRBJ2-3 TRBV20-1 TRBD2 TGCAGTGCTAGGGAGCGACTAGCGATCACAGATACGCAGTATTTT CSARERLAITDTQYF
many 14 TRBJ2-7 TRBV20-1 - TGCAGTGCTAGAGTAGAGGGGAGTTCCCACGAGCAGTACTTC CSARVEGSSHEQYF
few 16 TRBJ2-3 TRBV7-8 TRBD2 TGTGCCAGCAGCCCGTACACTAGCGGGAGCACCGATACGCAGTATTTT CASSPYTSGSTDTQYF
- 16 TRBJ2-7 TRBV28 TRBD2 TGTGCCAGCAGTTCTCCAGCGGGAGGGTCCCCCTACGAGCAGTACTTC CASSSPAGGSPYEQYF
- 14 TRBJ1-6 TRBV7-2 - TGTGCCAGCAGTTTACACATGGAAAATTCACCCCTCCACTTT CASSLHMENSPLHF
many 14 TRBJ2-3 TRBV24-1 TRBD1 TGTGCCACCAGCCTCGGGACAGGCACAGATACGCAGTATTTT CATSLGTGTDTQYF
many 16 TRBJ1-1 TRBV5-1 - TGCGCCAGCAGCTTCAAGACGGGAAAGAGAGACACTGAAGCTTTCTTT CASSFKTGKRDTEAFF
many 11 TRBJ1-6 TRBV2 - TGTGCCAGCAGTGAGCTCAGTACACTCCACTTT CASSELSTLHF
many 19 TRBJ2-5 TRBV20-1 TRBD2 TGCAGTGCTAGACCGACCGGGACTAGCGGGAGGTCCCTTCAAGAGACCCAGTACTTC CSARPTGTSGRSLQETQYF
few 12 TRBJ2-1 TRBV28 - TGTGCCAGCAGTTTAAGGTACAATGAGCAGTTCTTC CASSLRYNEQFF
many 16 TRBJ2-3 TRBV4-2 TRBD2 TGTGCCAGCAGCCAAGGAGTAGCGGGAGACACAGATACGCAGTATTTT CASSQGVAGDTDTQYF
few 11 TRBJ2-7 TRBV25-1 - TGTGCCAGCAGGGCGGAGGACGAGCAGTACTTC CASRAEDEQYF
- 15 TRBJ2-7 TRBV7-2 TRBD2 TGTGCCAGCAGCCCTAGCGGGAGGGCCAGTCTCGAGCAGTACTTC CASSPSGRASLEQYF
once 14 TRBJ1-5 TRBV4-2 - TGTGCCAGCAGCCCCAAGGGAAGGGGACTACCCCAGCATTTT CASSPKGRGLPQHF
many 15 TRBJ1-6 TRBV29-1 TRBD1 TGCAGCGTTACCACCGGGACAGCGGATAATTCACCCCTCCACTTT CSVTTGTADNSPLHF
many 15 TRBJ2-7 TRBV7-2 TRBD1 TGTGCCAGCACCCCGGGACAGGGGGCCTTCTACGAGCAGTACTTC CASTPGQGAFYEQYF
many 14 TRBJ1-1 TRBV5-1 - TGCGCCAGCAGCTTGATATTATTGGCCACTGAAGCTTTCTTT CASSLILLATEAFF
- 16 TRBJ2-3 TRBV5-4 - TGTGCCAGCAGCTCGCCGGGACGCCGAGCGGCAGATACGCAGTATTTT CASSSPGRRAADTQYF
- 14 TRBJ1-1 TRBV12-2 - TGTGCAAGTCGCTTAAGACAGGGACACACTGAAGCTTTCTTT CASRLRQGHTEAFF
- 14 TRBJ1-2 TRBV11-2 - TGTGCCAGCAGCTTAGAGAGGCAGTACTATGGCTACACCTTC CASSLERQYYGYTF
- 11 TRBJ2-4 TRBV28 - TGTGCCAGCAGCGAGACTAACCGTCAGTACTTC CASSETNRQYF
many 12 TRBJ2-3 TRBV5-1 - TGCGCCAGCAGCCTCTACACAGATACGCAGTATTTT CASSLYTDTQYF
few 12 TRBJ2-2 TRBV29-1 - TGCAGCGCCGCCCGCGGGGCCGGGGAGCTGTTTTTT CSAARGAGELFF
many 12 TRBJ2-3 TRBV5-1 - TGCGCCAGCAGCTTGGCCGCAGATACGCAGTATTTT CASSLAADTQYF
many 12 TRBJ2-1 TRBV6-1 TRBD2 TGTGCCAGCAGTGAACTAGCGGGTGAGCAGTTCTTC CASSELAGEQFF
few 17 TRBJ1-4 TRBV11-2 TRBD1 TGTGCCAGCAGCCATGACAGGGGACCGGTACGTGCGGAAAAACTGTTTTTT CASSHDRGPVRAEKLFF